These 6 T cell receptor beta chains share one sample of origin, sequenced in a study of T cell responses to AZD1222 COVID-19 vaccine. Sequenced by immunoSEQ multiplex PCR; TCRdb stores in-frame clones only, minus some. The repertoire has approximately 120,000 clones, roughly 92% of them found once; the top ten carry roughly 0.91%. Sequencing was performed on peripheral blood, taken on day 0 of AZD1222 vaccination. The source of these receptors is an adult in good health.

V gene TRBV7-9 combines with J gene TRBJ1-5; D remains unclear. The germline V and J ends were trimmed by 1 base and 9 bases, with 4 bases remaining between them. The CDR3 sequence is 11 residues long. Germline V gene data show CDR1 as SEHNR and CDR2 as FQNEAQ (reference sequence). This chain's CDR3 is CASSLVGPQHF. Written as DNA, the CDR3 is TGTGCCAGCAGCTTAGTTGGGCCCCAGCATTTT.

The rearrangement links TRBV19 to TRBJ2-7, with a weak D call TRBD1 (5 bases). The CDR3 totals 13 residues. Trimming pared 6 bases from V and 0 bases from J, leaving 9 bases between. Germline CDR1 reads LNHDA; CDR2 reads SQIVND (reference sequence). CDR3 nucleotide sequence: TGTGCCAGTAGCCCGACAGTCTCCTACGAGCAGTACTTC. It is translated as CASSPTVSYEQYF.

V gene TRBV6-6 combines with J gene TRBJ1-5; 7 bases align to TRBD1. Germline V gives CDR1 MNHNY, CDR2 SVGAGI (reference sequence). V lost 6 bases, J lost 3 bases, and 8 bases stayed unmatched. This CDR3 region has 15 residues. The CDR3 bases are TGTGCCAGCAGCATCCCGGACAGGACCAATCAGCCCCAGCATTTT. Its translation is CASSIPDRTNQPQHF.

This chain joins TRBV7-9 and TRBJ2-5; unclear D gene. Germline V CDR1 and CDR2: SEHNR, FQNEAQ (reference sequence). The length of the CDR3 is 12 residues. Trimming cost V 5 bases and J 1 base, with 5 bases left between them. The CDR3: CASSVGQETQYF. Here the CDR3 DNA reads TGTGCCAGCAGCGTGGGCCAAGAGACCCAGTACTTC.

The rearrangement links TRBV18 to TRBJ2-1; 9 nucleotides line up with TRBD1. The CDR3 loop spans 15 amino acids. The V gene end was trimmed by 0 bases and the J gene end by 7 bases; junction bases not matched to a gene: 4. From germline, CDR1 is KGHSH and CDR2 LQKENI. CDR3 nucleotides: TGTGCCAGCTCACCACCGACAGGGGGTGTAAATGAGCAGTTCTTC. This encodes CASSPPTGGVNEQFF. Complete variable domain (other parts from reference TRBV18 and TRBJ2-1): NAGVMQNPRHLVRRRGQEARLRCSPMKGHSHVYWYRQLPEEGLKFMVYLQKENIIDESGMPKERFSAEFPKEGPSILRIQQVVRGDSAAYFCASSPPTGGVNEQFFGPGTRLTVL.

The chain uses TRBV7-3 and TRBJ2-6; weak D call: TRBD2 (6 bases). V was trimmed by 5 bases and J by 0 bases, leaving 11 bases between them. Germline CDR1 and CDR2: SGHTA and FQGTGA. This CDR3 has 16 amino acids. Here the CDR3 reads CASSPRRGSGANVLTF. CDR3 sequence (DNA): TGTGCCAGCAGCCCGAGGAGGGGCTCTGGGGCCAACGTCCTGACTTTC. The full variable domain, rest sourced from reference TRBV7-3 and TRBJ2-6, is GAGVSQTPSNKVTEKGKYVELRCDPISGHTALYWYRQSLGQGPEFLIYFQGTGAADDSGLPNDRFFAVRPEGSVSTLKIQRTERGDSAVYLCASSPRRGSGANVLTFGAGSRLTVL.